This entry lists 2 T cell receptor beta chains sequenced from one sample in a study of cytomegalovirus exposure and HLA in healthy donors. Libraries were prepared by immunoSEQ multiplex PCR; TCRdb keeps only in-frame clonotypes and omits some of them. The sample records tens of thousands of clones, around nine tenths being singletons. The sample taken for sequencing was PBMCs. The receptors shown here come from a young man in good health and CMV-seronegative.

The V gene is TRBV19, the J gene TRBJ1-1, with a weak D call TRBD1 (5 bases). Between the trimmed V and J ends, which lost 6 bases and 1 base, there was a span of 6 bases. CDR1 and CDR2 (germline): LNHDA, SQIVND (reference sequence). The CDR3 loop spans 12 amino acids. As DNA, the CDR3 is TGTGCCAGTAGCAGGGAGAACACTGAAGCTTTCTTT. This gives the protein CASSRENTEAFF.

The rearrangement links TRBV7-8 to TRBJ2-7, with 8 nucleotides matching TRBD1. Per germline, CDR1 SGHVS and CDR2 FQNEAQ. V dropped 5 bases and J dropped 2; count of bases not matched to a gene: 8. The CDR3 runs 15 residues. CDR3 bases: TGTGCCAGCAGCCAACGACAGGGGAGACCCTACGAGCAGTACTTC. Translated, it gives CASSQRQGRPYEQYF. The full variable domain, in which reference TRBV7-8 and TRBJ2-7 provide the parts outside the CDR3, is GAGVSQSPRYKVAKRGQDVALRCDPISGHVSLFWYQQALGQGPEFLTYFQNEAQLDKSGLPSDRFFAERPEGSVSTLKIQRTQQEDSAVYLCASSQRQGRPYEQYFGPGTRLTVT.